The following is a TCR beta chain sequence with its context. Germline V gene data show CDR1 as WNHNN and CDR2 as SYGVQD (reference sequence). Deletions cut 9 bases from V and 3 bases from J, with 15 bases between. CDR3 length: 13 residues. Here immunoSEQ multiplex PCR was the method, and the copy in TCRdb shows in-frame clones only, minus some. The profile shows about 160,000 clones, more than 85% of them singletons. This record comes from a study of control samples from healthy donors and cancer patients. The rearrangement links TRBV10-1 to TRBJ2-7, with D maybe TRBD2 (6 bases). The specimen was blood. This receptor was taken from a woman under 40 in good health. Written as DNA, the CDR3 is TGCGCCAGATCCCCTGGCGGGAACTACGAGCAGTACTTC. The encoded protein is CARSPGGNYEQYF.